This T cell receptor beta chain was obtained from a study of T-cell reconstitution after alpha-beta-depleted transplantation in children. Study results and caveats: Diversity and T-cell counts at one year after transplant derived mostly from new T cells. Several hundred expanded graft clones reportedly supplied alpha-beta T cells about two months after transplant. For some patients, TCRbeta diversity was high at day 60 because of recipient T cells and thymic progenitors that survived.

This clonotype was seen more than once but under ten times. Its antigen remains unidentified. The ends lost 2 bases at V and 5 bases at J; junction bases unmatched: 0. The CDR3 spans 14 residues. The germline V gene encodes CDR1 ENHRY and CDR2 SYGVKD. Preparing the TCRbeta library involved the use of unique molecular identifiers. TCRdb used MiXCR to reprocess the PCR reads, holding one entry per CDR3 protein. The sample records about 980,000 distinct CDR3 sequences, about 26% being singletons. The material was PBMCs, mostly from graft donor cells, obtained 360 days after TCRalphabeta/CD19-depleted stem cell transplant. The TCR sequence derives from a boy younger than two who had a stem cell transplant for SCID, so the T cells may come from the graft donor. This chain links TRBV10-3 with TRBJ2-7, with 13 bases lining up with TRBD2. CDR3 loop: CAISEGLAGDEQYF. The CDR3 DNA is TGTGCCATCAGTGAGGGACTAGCGGGGGACGAGCAGTACTTC.